The sequence of this T cell receptor beta chain was determined in a study of T-cell memory formation after mild COVID-19. Across the whole study: Each donor largely had its own TCR clusters. General study findings and limits: Mostly located in CM and EM were contracting CD4+ clones, with contracting CD8+ clones located in EMRA.

Worth noting for this clonotype: Antigen unknown.

Trimming removed 5 bases from V and 5 bases from J; junction bases left unmatched: 5. Germline values: CDR1 SGHVS, CDR2 FQNEAQ. The CDR3 is 13 amino acids. Constant-segment-primed 5'RACE gave TCR alpha and TCR beta cDNA libraries with sample barcodes and UMIs. TCRdb used MiXCR to reprocess the 5' RACE reads, holding one entry per CDR3 protein. The sample holds around 300,000 distinct CDR3 sequences, over 15% seen once. The TCR comes from a man between 18 and 35 years old who had mild COVID-19 (a few samples of this study predate the infection). Cell type and time point are not known. The chain links TRBV7-8 to TRBJ2-5; 7 positions agree with TRBD1. Sequencing was performed on PBMCs or a T cell subset sorted from them (not recorded which). CDR3: CASSRSRGETQYF. The DNA of the CDR3 is TGTGCCAGCAGCCGAAGCAGGGGGGAGACCCAGTACTTC.